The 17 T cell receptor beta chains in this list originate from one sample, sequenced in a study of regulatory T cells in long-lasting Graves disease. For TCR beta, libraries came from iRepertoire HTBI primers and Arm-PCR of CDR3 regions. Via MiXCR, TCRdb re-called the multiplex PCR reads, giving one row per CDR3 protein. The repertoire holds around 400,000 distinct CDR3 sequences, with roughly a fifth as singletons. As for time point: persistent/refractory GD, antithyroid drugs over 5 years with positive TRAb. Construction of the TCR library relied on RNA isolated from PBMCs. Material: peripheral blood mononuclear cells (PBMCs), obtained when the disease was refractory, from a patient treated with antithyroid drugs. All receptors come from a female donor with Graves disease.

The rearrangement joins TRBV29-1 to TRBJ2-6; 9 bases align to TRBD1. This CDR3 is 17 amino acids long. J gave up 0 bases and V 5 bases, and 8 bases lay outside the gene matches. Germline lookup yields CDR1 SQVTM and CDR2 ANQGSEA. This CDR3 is CSVSQGAMLSGANVLTF. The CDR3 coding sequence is TGCAGCGTTTCACAGGGGGCTATGCTCTCTGGGGCCAACGTCCTGACTTTC.

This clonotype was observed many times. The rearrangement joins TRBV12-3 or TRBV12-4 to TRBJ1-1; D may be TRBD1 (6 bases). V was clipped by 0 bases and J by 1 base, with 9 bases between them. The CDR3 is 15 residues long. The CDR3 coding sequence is TGTGCCAGCAGTTTAGCGATGACAGGGAACACTGAAGCTTTCTTT. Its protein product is CASSLAMTGNTEAFF.

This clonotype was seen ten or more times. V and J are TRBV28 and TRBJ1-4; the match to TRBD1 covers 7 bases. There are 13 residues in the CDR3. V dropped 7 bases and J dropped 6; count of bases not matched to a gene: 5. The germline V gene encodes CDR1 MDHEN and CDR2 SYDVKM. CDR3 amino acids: CASTRTGDEKLFF. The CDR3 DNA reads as TGTGCCAGCACGCGGACAGGAGATGAAAAACTGTTTTTT.

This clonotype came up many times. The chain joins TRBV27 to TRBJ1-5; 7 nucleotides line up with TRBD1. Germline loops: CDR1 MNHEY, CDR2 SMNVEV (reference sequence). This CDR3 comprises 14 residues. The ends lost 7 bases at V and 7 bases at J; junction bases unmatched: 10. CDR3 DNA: TGTGCCAGCACCACAATGGCAGGGGGGCAGCCCCAGCATTTT. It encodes CASTTMAGGQPQHF.

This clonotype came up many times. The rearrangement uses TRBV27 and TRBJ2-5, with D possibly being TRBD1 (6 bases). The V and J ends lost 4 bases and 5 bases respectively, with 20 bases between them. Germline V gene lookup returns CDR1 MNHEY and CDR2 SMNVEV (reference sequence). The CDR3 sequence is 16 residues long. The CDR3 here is CASSSRTETRRETQYF. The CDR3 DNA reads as TGTGCCAGCAGTTCACGGACAGAGACCAGGAGGGAGACCCAGTACTTC.

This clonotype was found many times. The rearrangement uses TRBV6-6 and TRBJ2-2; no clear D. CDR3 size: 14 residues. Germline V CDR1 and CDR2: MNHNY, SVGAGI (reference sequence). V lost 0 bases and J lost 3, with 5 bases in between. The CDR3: CASSYSDHTGELFF. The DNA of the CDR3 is TGTGCCAGCAGTTACTCGGACCACACCGGGGAGCTGTTTTTT.

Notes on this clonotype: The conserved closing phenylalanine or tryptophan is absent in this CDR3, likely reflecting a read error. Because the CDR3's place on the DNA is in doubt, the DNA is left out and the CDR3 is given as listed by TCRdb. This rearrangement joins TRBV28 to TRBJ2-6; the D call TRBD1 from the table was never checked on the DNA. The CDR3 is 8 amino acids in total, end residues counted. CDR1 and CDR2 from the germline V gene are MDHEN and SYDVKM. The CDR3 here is CASSGSGA.

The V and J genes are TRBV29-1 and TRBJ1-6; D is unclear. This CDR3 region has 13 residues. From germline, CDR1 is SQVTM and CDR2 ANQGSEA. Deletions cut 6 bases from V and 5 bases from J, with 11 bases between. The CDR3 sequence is CSVQVRNNSPLHF. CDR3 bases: TGCAGCGTCCAGGTTAGAAATAATTCACCCCTCCACTTT.

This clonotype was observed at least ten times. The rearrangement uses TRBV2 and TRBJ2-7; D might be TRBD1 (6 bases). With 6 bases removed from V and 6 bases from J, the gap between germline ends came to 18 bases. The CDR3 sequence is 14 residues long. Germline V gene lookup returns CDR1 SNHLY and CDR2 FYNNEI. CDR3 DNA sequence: TGTGCCAGCAGACCCGGGACCCAAGGGGGCGAGCAGTACTTC. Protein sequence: CASRPGTQGGEQYF.

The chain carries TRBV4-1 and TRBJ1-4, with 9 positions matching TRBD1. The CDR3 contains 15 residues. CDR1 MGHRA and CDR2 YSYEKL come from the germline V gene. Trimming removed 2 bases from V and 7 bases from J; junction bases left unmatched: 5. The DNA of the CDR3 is TGCGCCAGCAGCCAAATCGGGACAGGGAGTGAAAAACTGTTTTTT. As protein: CASSQIGTGSEKLFF.

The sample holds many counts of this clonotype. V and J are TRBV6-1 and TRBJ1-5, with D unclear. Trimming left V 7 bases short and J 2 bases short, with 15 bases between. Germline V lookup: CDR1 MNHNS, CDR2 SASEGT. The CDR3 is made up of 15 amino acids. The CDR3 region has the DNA TGTGCCAGCAACCCGATTGGGCTGGGCAATCAGCCCCAGCATTTT. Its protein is CASNPIGLGNQPQHF.

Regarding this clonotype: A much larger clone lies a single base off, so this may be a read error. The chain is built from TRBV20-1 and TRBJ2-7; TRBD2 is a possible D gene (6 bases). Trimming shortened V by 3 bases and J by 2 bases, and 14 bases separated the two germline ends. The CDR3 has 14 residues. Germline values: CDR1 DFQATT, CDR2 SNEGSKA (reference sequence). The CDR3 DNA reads TGCAGTGCTAGGGAAGGGACGGGGGCCTACGAGCAGTACTTC. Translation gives CSAREGTGAYEQYF.

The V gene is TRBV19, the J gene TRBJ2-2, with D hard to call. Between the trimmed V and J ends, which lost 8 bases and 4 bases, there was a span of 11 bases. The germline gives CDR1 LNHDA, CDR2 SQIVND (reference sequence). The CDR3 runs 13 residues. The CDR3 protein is CASAWLGTGELFF. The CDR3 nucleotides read TGTGCCAGTGCTTGGTTGGGCACCGGGGAGCTGTTTTTT.

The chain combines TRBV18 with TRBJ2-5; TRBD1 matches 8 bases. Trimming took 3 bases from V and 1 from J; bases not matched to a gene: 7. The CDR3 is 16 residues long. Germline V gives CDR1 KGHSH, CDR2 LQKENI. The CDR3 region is CASSPKLQGGQETQYF. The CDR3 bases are TGTGCCAGCTCACCTAAACTACAGGGGGGCCAAGAGACCCAGTACTTC. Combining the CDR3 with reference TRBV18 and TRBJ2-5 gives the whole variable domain NAGVMQNPRHLVRRRGQEARLRCSPMKGHSHVYWYRQLPEEGLKFMVYLQKENIIDESGMPKERFSAEFPKEGPSILRIQQVVRGDSAAYFCASSPKLQGGQETQYFGPGTRLLVL.

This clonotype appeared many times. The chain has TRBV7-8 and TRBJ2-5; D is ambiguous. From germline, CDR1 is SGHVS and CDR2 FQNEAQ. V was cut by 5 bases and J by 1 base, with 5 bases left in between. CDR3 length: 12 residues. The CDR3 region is CASSASQETQYF. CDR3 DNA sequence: TGTGCCAGCAGCGCTTCCCAAGAGACCCAGTACTTC.

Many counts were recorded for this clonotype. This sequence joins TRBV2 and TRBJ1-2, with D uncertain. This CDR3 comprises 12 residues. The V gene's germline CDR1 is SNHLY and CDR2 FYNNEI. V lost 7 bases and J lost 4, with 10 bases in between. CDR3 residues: CASTIGSYGYTF. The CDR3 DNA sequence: TGTGCCAGCACGATAGGGTCCTATGGCTACACCTTC.

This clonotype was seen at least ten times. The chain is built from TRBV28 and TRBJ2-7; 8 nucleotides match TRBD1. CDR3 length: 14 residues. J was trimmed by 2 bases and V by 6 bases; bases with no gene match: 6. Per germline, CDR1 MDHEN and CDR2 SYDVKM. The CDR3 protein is CASSKPTGAYEQYF. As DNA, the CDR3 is TGTGCCAGCAGCAAACCGACAGGGGCCTACGAGCAGTACTTC.